These 12 T cell receptor beta chains came from one sample sequenced in a study of T cells in Graves' hyperthyroidism and ophthalmopathy. It was RNA transcripts that yielded the amplified TCR beta CDR3 regions. The TCR CDR3 was amplified in a first-round RT-PCR using the HTBI primer set. TCRdb re-called the multiplex PCR reads with MiXCR, one entry per CDR3 protein. The sample records about 560,000 distinct CDR3 sequences, about a sixth being singletons. The sequenced sample was blood. Receptor source: a woman aged 18-30 years with Graves' hyperthyroidism.

The gene calls are TRBV29-1 and TRBJ1-2, with D hard to call. Germline assignment: CDR1 SQVTM and CDR2 ANQGSEA. With 2 bases removed from V and 2 bases from J, the gap between germline ends came to 15 bases. There are 15 residues in the CDR3. The CDR3 DNA reads TGCAGCGTTGAATCTGAAGGGCAGCTCAACTATGGCTACACCTTC. Protein: CSVESEGQLNYGYTF.

This clonotype has at least ten counts. The chain couples TRBV12-3 or TRBV12-4 to TRBJ1-4, with a tentative D call TRBD1 (5 bases). V was clipped by 6 bases and J by 8 bases, with 22 bases between them. CDR3 length: 16 residues. In nucleotides, the CDR3 is TGTGCCAGCAGCCCCTTCGACCCGACTACAGGAGAAAAACTGTTTTTT. This gives the protein CASSPFDPTTGEKLFF.

CDR3 nucleotides: TGTGCCAGCAGCCACAGGAGTAGTCAGCCCCAGCATTTT. Protein product: CASSHRSSQPQHF. The chain employs TRBV27 and TRBJ1-5, with TRBD1 as a possible D gene (5 bases). Germline lookup yields CDR1 MNHEY and CDR2 SMNVEV (reference sequence). This CDR3 contains 13 residues. Trimming cost V 6 bases and J 6 bases, with 12 bases left between them.

This clonotype turned up a few times. The chain combines TRBV30 with TRBJ1-1; no reliable D call. CDR1 and CDR2 (germline): GTSNPN, SVGIG (reference sequence). Trimming removed 0 bases at V and 9 bases at J, with 14 bases between. The CDR3 is made up of 13 amino acids. CDR3 sequence reads: CAWSVHRGLQAFF. Written as DNA, the CDR3 is TGTGCCTGGAGTGTACATCGAGGGCTCCAAGCTTTCTTT. The variable domain in full, completed from reference TRBV30 and TRBJ1-1, reads SQTIHQWPATLVQPVGSPLSLECTVEGTSNPNLYWYRQAAGRGLQLLFYSVGIGQISSEVPQNLSASRPQDRQFILSSKKLLLSDSGFYLCAWSVHRGLQAFFGQGTRLTVV.

Comments on this clonotype: Since a much larger clone is just one base distant, this may be a read error. The chain links TRBV5-1 to TRBJ2-7; 8 nucleotides agree with TRBD1. This CDR3 is built from 13 residues. The germline V gene encodes CDR1 SGHRS and CDR2 YFSETQ. The V and J ends lost 6 bases and 2 bases, in that order; junction bases with no gene match: 4. CDR3 coding DNA: TGCGCCAGCAACCCGGGACAGGCCTACGAGCAGTACTTC. Its translation: CASNPGQAYEQYF.

The gene calls are TRBV4-3 and TRBJ1-4; unclear D gene. CDR3 size: 15 residues. Trimming removed 0 bases from V and 8 bases from J, with 13 bases in between. Germline assignment: CDR1 LGHNA and CDR2 YSLEER. CDR3 nucleotide sequence: TGCGCCAGCAGCCAAGATGTCGGATATGTGGAAAAACTGTTTTTT. Residues: CASSQDVGYVEKLFF.

The rearrangement links TRBV7-8 to TRBJ2-2, with TRBD1 matching 8 bases. V shed 7 bases, J shed 2 bases, and the junction held 6 bases outside the gene matches. This CDR3 is 15 amino acids long. CDR1 is SGHVS and CDR2 is FQNEAQ in the germline V gene. CDR3 bases: TGTGCCAGCAACCGGGACAGGACTAACACCGGGGAGCTGTTTTTT. It yields the protein CASNRDRTNTGELFF.

This clonotype has ten or more counts. This sequence joins TRBV28 and TRBJ2-1; TRBD2 matches at 11 bases. V was pared by 3 bases and J by 6 bases, with 4 bases of the junction left unmatched. CDR3 size: 15 residues. Germline lookup yields CDR1 MDHEN and CDR2 SYDVKM. Here the CDR3 reads CASSFLLAGVNEQFF. CDR3 DNA sequence: TGTGCCAGCAGTTTCTTACTAGCGGGAGTCAATGAGCAGTTCTTC.

With regard to this clonotype: This may be a read error: a much more frequent sequence differs by one nucleotide. The V and J genes are TRBV12-3 or TRBV12-4 and TRBJ2-5; 8 bases are a match to TRBD2. This CDR3 is 11 amino acids long. The CDR3: CASNGGETQCF. The CDR3 nucleotides read TGTGCCTCCAACGGGGGGGAGACCCAGTGCTTC.

This clonotype was counted between two and nine times. This chain joins TRBV3-1 and TRBJ2-3; TRBD2 matches 9 bases. Germline loops: CDR1 LGHDT, CDR2 YNNKEL (reference sequence). Losses at the gene ends were 2 bases for V and 4 bases for J; bases not matched to a gene: 7. This CDR3 has 16 residues. The CDR3 here is CASSQLLAGRADTQYF. In DNA, the CDR3 is TGTGCCAGCAGCCAACTCCTAGCGGGGAGGGCAGATACGCAGTATTTT.

This clonotype was counted between two and nine times. The chain carries TRBV6-5 and TRBJ1-5; no clear D. Trimming removed 4 bases from V and 3 bases from J, with 7 bases in between. This CDR3 is 13 amino acids long. CDR1 is MNHEY and CDR2 is SVGAGI in the germline V gene. The CDR3 DNA sequence: TGTGCCAGCAGTTCCCGGGACAATCAGCCCCAGCATTTT. Its translation: CASSSRDNQPQHF.

Of note for this clonotype: A much larger clone sits a single nucleotide away, making a read error possible. The chain couples TRBV14 to TRBJ2-5; D possibly corresponds to TRBD1 (7 bases). The length of the CDR3 is 14 residues. V was pared by 2 bases and J by 4 bases, with 11 bases between. CDR1 and CDR2 (germline): SGHDN, FVKESK. CDR3 nucleotides: TGTGCCAGCAGCCAAACTCAGGGGGGAGAGACCCAGTACTTC. Translation: CASSQTQGGETQYF.